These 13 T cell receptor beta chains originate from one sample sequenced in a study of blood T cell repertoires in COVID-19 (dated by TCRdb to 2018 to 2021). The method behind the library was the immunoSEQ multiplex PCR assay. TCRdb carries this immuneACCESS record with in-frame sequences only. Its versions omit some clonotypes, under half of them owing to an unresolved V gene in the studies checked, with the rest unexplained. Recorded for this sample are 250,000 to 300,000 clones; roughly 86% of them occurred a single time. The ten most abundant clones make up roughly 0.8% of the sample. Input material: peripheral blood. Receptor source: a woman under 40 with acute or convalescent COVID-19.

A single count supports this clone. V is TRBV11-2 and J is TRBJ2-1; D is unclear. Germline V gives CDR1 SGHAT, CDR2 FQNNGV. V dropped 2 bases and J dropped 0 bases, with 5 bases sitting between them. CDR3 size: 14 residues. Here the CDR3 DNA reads TGTGCCAGCAGCTTACCGAGCTCCTACAATGAGCAGTTCTTC. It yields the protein CASSLPSSYNEQFF.

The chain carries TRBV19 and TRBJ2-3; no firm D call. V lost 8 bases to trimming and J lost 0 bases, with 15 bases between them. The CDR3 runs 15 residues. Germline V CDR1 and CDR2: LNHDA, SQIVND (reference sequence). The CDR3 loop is CASGGRRSSTDTQYF. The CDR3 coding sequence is TGTGCCAGTGGTGGCAGGCGCTCTAGCACAGATACGCAGTATTTT.

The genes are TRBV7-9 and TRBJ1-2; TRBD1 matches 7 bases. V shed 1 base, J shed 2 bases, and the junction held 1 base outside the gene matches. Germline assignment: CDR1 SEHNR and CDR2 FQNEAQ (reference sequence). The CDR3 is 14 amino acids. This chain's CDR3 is CASSLGDSNYGYTF. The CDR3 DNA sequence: TGTGCCAGCAGCTTAGGGGACAGCAACTATGGCTACACCTTC.

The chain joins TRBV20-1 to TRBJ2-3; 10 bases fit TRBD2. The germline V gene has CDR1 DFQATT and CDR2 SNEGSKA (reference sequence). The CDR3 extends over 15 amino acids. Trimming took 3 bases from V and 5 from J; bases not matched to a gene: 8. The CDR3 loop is CSASLSVAGGDTQYF. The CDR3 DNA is TGCAGTGCTAGTCTAAGCGTAGCGGGAGGAGATACGCAGTATTTT.

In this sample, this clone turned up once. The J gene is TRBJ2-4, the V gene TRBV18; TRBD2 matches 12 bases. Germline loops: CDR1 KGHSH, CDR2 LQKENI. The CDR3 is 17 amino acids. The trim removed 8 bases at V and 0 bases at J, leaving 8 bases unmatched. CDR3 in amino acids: CASARTSGTLAKNIQYF. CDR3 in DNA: TGTGCCAGCGCCCGGACTAGCGGGACACTAGCCAAAAACATTCAGTACTTC.

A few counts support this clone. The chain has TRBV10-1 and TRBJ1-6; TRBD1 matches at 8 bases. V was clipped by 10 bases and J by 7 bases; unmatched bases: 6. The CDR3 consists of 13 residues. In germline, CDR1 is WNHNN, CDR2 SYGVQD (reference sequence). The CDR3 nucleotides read TGCGCCATAGGACAGGGCGAGAATTCACCCCTCCACTTT. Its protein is CAIGQGENSPLHF.

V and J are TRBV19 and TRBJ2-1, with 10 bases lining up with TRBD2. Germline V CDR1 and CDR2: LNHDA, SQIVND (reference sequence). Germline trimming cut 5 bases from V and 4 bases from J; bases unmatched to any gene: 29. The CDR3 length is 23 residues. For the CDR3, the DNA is TGTGCCAGTAGTCCCCGGTTGGGGGGCGGCAGGGGGGTTCTAGCGGGAGCTTACAATGAGCAGTTCTTC. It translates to CASSPRLGGGRGVLAGAYNEQFF.

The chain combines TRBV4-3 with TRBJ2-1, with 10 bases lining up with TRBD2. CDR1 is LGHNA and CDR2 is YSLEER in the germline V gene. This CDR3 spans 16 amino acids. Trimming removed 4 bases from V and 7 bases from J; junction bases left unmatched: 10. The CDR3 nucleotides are TGCGCCAGCAGCCTCCTTAGCGGGAGGTTGATGAATGAGCAGTTCTTC. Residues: CASSLLSGRLMNEQFF.

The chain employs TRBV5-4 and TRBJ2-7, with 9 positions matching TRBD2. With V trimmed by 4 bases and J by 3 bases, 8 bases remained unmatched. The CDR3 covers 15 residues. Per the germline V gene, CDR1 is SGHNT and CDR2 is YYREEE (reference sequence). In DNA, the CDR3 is TGTGCCAGCAGCCCCAGAGTAGCGGGAGACTACGAGCAGTACTTC. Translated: CASSPRVAGDYEQYF.

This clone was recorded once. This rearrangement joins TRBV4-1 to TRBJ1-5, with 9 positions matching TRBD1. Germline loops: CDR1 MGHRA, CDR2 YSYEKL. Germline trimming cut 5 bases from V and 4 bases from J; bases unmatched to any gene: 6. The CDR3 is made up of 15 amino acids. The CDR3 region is CASSSTGTGNQPQHF. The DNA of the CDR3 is TGCGCCAGCAGCTCCACCGGGACAGGGAATCAGCCCCAGCATTTT.

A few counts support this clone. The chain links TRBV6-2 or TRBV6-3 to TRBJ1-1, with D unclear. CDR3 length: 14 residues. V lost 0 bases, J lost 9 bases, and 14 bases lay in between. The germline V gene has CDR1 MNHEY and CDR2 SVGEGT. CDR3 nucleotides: TGTGCCAGCAGTTACTCGAGCGGGGTAGCGCAAGCTTTCTTT. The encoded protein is CASSYSSGVAQAFF.

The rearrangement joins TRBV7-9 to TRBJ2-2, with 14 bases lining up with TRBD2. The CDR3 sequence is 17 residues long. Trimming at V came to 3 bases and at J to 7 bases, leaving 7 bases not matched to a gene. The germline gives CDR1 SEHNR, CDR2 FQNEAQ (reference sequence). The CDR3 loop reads CASSFTGLAGGLGELFF. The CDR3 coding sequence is TGTGCCAGCAGCTTTACAGGACTAGCGGGAGGACTCGGGGAGCTGTTTTTT.

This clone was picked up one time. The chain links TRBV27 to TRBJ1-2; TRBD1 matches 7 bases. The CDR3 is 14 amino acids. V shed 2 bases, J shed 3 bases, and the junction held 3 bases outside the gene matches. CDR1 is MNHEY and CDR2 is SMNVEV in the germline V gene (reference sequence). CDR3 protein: CASSLTGQYYGYTF. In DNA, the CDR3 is TGTGCCAGCAGTTTAACGGGACAGTACTATGGCTACACCTTC.